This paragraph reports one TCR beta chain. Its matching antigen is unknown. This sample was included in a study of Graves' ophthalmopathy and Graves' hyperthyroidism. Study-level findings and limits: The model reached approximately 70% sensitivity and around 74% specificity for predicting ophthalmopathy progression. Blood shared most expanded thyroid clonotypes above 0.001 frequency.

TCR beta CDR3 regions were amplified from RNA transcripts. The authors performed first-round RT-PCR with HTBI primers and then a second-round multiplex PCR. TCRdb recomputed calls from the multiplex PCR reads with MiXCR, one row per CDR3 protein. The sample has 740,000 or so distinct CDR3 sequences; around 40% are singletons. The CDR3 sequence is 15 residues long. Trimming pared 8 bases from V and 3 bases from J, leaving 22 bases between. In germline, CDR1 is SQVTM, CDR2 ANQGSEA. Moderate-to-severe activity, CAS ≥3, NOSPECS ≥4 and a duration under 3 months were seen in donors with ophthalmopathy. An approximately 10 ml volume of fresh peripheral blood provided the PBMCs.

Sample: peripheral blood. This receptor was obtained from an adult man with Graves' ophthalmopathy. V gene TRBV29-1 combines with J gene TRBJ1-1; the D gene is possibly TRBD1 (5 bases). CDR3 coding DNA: TGCAGCCCTGCTGAGGGGAAGGGACCTTACACTGAAGCTTTCTTT. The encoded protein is CSPAEGKGPYTEAFF.